This T cell receptor beta chain derives from a study of blood T cell repertoires in COVID-19. Study information: The study drew acute and convalescent COVID-19 samples from the United States, Italy and Spain. From T cells, B-cell-depleted T cells, or PBMCs came the material, which was cDNA or gDNA.

J was trimmed by 11 bases and V by 1 base; bases with no gene match: 4. Germline loops: CDR1 LGHDT, CDR2 YNNKEL (reference sequence). The length of the CDR3 is 14 residues. In the original analysis: Counts of nucleated cells, estimated from reference gene primer amplification, were obtained. The method was immunoSEQ multiplex PCR; TCRdb's version includes in-frame clones alone and lacks a portion of them. From that table come the V and J calls and clone size; the DNA was used to work out D and trimming. The sample lists roughly 240,000 clones; around four fifths were seen once. The chain couples TRBV3-1 (or the pseudogene TRBV3-2) to TRBJ2-3, with TRBD2 identical over 12 bases. The material sequenced was peripheral blood. The TCR originated in a man aged 55 to 70 who had recovered from COVID-19. The CDR3 here is CASSQGTSGTLQYF. DNA of the CDR3: TGTGCCAGCAGCCAAGGGACTAGCGGGACGTTGCAGTATTTT.